This note documents a single TCR beta chain sequence. The method was immunoSEQ multiplex PCR; TCRdb's version includes in-frame clones alone and lacks a portion of them. Of more than 150,000 clones listed, about 78% are singletons. This entry comes from a study of blood T cell repertoires in COVID-19. The germline V and J ends were trimmed by 3 bases and 1 base, with 12 bases remaining between them. CDR3 size: 15 residues. Germline V gene lookup returns CDR1 SEHNR and CDR2 FQNEAQ (reference sequence). The rearrangement links TRBV7-9 to TRBJ1-2, with D uncertain. What was sequenced was PBMCs or T cells enriched from blood (not recorded which). This TCR was sampled from a woman in her fifties or sixties who had recovered from COVID-19. The CDR3 sequence is CASSFANVVNYGYTF. In DNA form, the CDR3 reads TGTGCCAGCAGCTTCGCTAACGTGGTTAACTATGGCTACACCTTC.